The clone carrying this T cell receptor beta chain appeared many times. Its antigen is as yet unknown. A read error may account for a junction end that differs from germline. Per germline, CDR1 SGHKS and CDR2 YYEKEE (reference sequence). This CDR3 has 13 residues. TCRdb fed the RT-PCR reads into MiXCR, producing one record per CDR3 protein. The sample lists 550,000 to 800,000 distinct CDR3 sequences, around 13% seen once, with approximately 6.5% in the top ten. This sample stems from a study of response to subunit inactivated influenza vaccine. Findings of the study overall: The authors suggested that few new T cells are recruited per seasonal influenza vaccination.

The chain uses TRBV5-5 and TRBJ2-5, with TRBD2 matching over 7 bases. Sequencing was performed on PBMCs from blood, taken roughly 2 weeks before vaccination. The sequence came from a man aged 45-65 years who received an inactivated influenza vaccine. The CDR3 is CASSLALAETQYF. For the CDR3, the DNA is TGCGCCAGCAGCTTGGCACTAGCGGAGACCCAGTACTTC.